The source of this TCR beta chain is a study of cytomegalovirus exposure and HLA in healthy donors. Germline V gives CDR1 SGDLS, CDR2 YYNGEE. V lost 4 bases, J lost 10 bases, and 13 bases stayed unmatched. This CDR3 is 15 amino acids long. The PCR was carried out with 60 Vbeta primers and 13 Jbeta primers. Generated by immunoSEQ multiplex PCR, the TCRdb table keeps only in-frame clones and is missing some. This sample yields 150,000 to 200,000 clones, of which about 85% are seen a single time; roughly 1.6% belongs to the top ten. Worth noting for this clone: Antigen: not known.

Whole-study results and caveats: Per published accounts, TCR beta sequences correctly predicted the HLA-A and HLA-B alleles of most subjects. Later analysis showed most CMV-associated TCR beta chains appearing HLA-restricted. Earlier findings revealed that most TCR beta V segments proved productive either about 87% or about 30% of the time.

The receptor's source is a woman aged 45-65 years in good health and CMV-seronegative. The material sequenced was PBMCs. This rearrangement joins TRBV9 to TRBJ2-1; the match to TRBD2 covers 8 bases. In nucleotides, the CDR3 is TGTGCCAGCAGCCCCGGGGTAGCGGGAATTTTCGAGCAGTTCTTC. Its translation is CASSPGVAGIFEQFF.